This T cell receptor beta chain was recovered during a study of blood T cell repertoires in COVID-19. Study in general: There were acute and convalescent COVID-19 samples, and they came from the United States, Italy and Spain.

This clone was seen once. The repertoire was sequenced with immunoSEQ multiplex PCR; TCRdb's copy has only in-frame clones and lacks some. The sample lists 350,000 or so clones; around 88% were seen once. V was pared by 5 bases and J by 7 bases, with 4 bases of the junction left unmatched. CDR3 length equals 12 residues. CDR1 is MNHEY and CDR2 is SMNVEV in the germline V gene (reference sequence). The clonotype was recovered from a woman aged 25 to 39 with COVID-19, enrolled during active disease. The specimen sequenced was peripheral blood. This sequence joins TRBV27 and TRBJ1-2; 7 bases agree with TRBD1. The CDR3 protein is CASSIDRVGYTF. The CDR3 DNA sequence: TGTGCCAGCAGTATCGACAGGGTTGGCTACACCTTC.